This TCR beta chain is drawn from a study of vaccination and CD4 T cells after COVID-19. Study-wide background: The post-COVID sampling time was a median about 100 days after diagnosis, ranging from 35 to 161. Overlapping SARS-CoV-2, HCoV-NL63, HCoV-OC43 and HCoV-229E spike peptides were used to stimulate cells.

On this clonotype itself: Its specificity is not known.

The germline CDR1 and CDR2 sequences are SGHAT and FQNNGV. The CDR3 is 16 residues long. With 4 bases removed from V and 5 bases from J, the gap between germline ends came to 20 bases. Indicated treatment: roughly 10-day PBMC culture with coronavirus spike peptide pools or control peptides (ViraFEST assay). PCR positivity was dated March to December 2020, before US Alpha, Beta and Delta variants. Cultured CD4+ T cells had their DNA profiled by the Oncomine TCR Beta short-read assay. TCRdb reanalysed the PCR reads using MiXCR and keeps one entry per CDR3 protein. The table shows 17,000 or so distinct CDR3 sequences, with 43% occurring only once.

J is TRBJ1-1 and V is TRBV11-2; D perhaps matches TRBD1 (5 bases). The source was CD4+ T cells from blood, cultured in vitro, collected before SARS-CoV-2 vaccination. The receptor comes from a human donor who had recovered from COVID-19. CDR3 sequence: CASSYLGADQGTEAFF. The CDR3 region has the DNA TGTGCCAGCAGCTACCTCGGGGCAGACCAGGGAACTGAAGCTTTCTTT.